This T cell receptor (beta chain) was recorded in a study of CD8+CD57+ T cells in acquired aplastic anemia. This CDR3 is 15 amino acids long. CDR3 and TCR beta VDJ profiling relied on genomic DNA as the template. TCRdb recomputed calls from the reads with MiXCR, one row per CDR3 protein. The repertoire holds a few hundred thousand distinct CDR3 sequences, with 65% to 75% as singletons. The gene calls are TRBV12-3 or TRBV12-4 and TRBJ1-6; D not resolved. Sequenced material: sorted CD4+, CD8+, or CD8+CD57+ T cells (not recorded which) from PBMCs. This sequence was found in a human donor in good health, serving as a control. CDR3 in amino acids: CASGLDSAYNSPLHF. The CDR3 DNA is TGTGCTAGTGGTTTGGACTCCGCCTATAATTCACCCCTCCACTTT.